This TCR beta chain was identified during a study of cytomegalovirus exposure and HLA in healthy donors. A note on this clone: Its antigen is not known.

Study-level results: The productive fraction for most TCR beta V segments was about 87% or about 30% in an earlier analysis. Generally TCR sequences proved uncommon, though certain public TCRs appeared in numerous donors. Diagnosis of cytomegalovirus status made by the classifier reportedly showed high specificity and sensitivity. TCR beta V- and J-gene trimming was later associated with a missense DCLRE1C variant.

The PCR made use of 60 Vbeta and 13 Jbeta primers. Profiled with immunoSEQ multiplex PCR; TCRdb holds only in-frame clones, not every one. The sample shows roughly 140,000 clones, about 80% of them seen only once. In germline, CDR1 is SEHNR, CDR2 FQNEAQ (reference sequence). The CDR3 totals 16 residues. V was pared by 6 bases and J by 3 bases, with 9 bases of the junction left unmatched. Sequencing was performed on PBMCs. This rearrangement joins TRBV7-9 to TRBJ2-3, with 10 bases fitting TRBD2. This receptor was identified in a female donor in good health and CMV-seronegative. In DNA, the CDR3 is TGTGCCAGCAGACCCCCAGCGGGAGGGGTGACAGATACGCAGTATTTT. Protein: CASRPPAGGVTDTQYF.